This TCR beta chain was observed in a study of vaccination effects on CD4 cells after COVID-19. Trimming removed 2 bases from V and 12 bases from J; junction bases left unmatched: 8. Germline V gene sequence: CDR1 SGHRS, CDR2 YFSETQ. This CDR3 has 13 amino acids. To note about this clone: The antigen remains unidentified.

Overall study results and limits: The study had few convalescent patients and no early post-infection timepoints. Clones that were induced by infection or by vaccine showed marked contraction late after vaccination.

Data came from immunoSEQ multiplex PCR; TCRdb stores just in-frame clones and leaves some out. This table holds tens of thousands of clones, around three quarters found once. Before any sequencing was done, the ViraFEST assay used viral peptide pools to expand antigen-specific CD4+ T cells. The culture ran for 10 days, and then CD4+ T cells were isolated. Participants got two doses of BNT162b2 or mRNA-1273 vaccine. The sequence came from a human donor who received a COVID-19 vaccine. Sequences were derived from CD4+ T cells from PBMCs cultured with HCoV-229E spike peptides, sampled after COVID-19 vaccination. The chain couples TRBV5-1 to TRBJ2-1; 7 bases align to TRBD1. CDR3 amino acids: CASSLPLGTVQFF. In nucleotides, the CDR3 is TGCGCCAGCAGCTTACCACTCGGGACAGTGCAGTTCTTC.